Ten or more counts support the clone carrying this T cell receptor (beta chain). Germline V gives CDR1 SGHAT, CDR2 FQNNGV. The CDR3 covers 15 residues. The record originates from a study of tumor and adjacent non-tumor tissue in lung cancer. No cell sorting was done before RNA was extracted from the tissue. The library came from three nested PCR rounds adapted from ARM-PCR protocols. TCRdb processed the multiplex PCR reads anew with MiXCR; each CDR3 protein has one entry. The data show around 79,000 distinct CDR3 sequences, approximately 72% seen once. Material: lung tumor tissue. The TCR originated in a woman aged 35 to 49 with non-small cell lung cancer. V usage is TRBV11-2 and J usage is TRBJ2-3; TRBD1 agrees at 7 bases. The end of the DNA is better explained by TRBJ1-5, so the J call may be wrong. This CDR3 is CASSLGTNGTDTQHF. In nucleotides, the CDR3 is TGTGCCAGCAGCTTAGGGACTAACGGGACAGATACGCAGCATTTT.